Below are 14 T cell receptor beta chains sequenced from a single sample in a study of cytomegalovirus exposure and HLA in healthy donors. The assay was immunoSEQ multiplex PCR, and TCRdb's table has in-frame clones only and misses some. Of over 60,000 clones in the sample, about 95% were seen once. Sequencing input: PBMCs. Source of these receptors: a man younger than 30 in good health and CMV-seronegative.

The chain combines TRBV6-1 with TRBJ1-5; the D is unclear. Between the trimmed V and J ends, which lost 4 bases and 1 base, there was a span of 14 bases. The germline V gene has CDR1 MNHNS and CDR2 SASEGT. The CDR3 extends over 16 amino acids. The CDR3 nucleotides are TGTGCCAGCAGTGTATCGTCGGGGAAGAGCAATCAGCCCCAGCATTTT. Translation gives CASSVSSGKSNQPQHF.

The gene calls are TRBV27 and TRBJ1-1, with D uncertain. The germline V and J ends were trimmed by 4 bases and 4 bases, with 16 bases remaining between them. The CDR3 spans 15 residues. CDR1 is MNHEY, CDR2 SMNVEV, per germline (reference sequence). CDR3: CASSSAISGSTEAFF. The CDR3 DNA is TGTGCCAGCAGTTCAGCCATTAGTGGGAGCACTGAAGCTTTCTTT.

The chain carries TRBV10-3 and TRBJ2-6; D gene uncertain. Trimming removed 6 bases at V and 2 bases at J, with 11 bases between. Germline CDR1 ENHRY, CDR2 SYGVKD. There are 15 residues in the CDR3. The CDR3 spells CAIRTPGTGANVLTF. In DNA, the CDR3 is TGTGCCATCAGGACCCCAGGTACTGGGGCCAACGTCCTGACTTTC.

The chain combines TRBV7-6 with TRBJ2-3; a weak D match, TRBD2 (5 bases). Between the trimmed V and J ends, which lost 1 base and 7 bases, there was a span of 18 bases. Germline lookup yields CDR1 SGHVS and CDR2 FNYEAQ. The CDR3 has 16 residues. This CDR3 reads CASSLGQGGSSNTQYF. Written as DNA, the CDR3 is TGTGCCAGCAGCTTAGGCCAAGGAGGCTCGTCGAATACGCAGTATTTT.

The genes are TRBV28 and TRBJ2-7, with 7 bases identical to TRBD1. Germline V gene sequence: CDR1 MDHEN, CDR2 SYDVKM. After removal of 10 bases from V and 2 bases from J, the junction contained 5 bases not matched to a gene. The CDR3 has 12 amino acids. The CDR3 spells CATGDSAYEQYF. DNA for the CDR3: TGTGCCACTGGGGACAGTGCCTACGAGCAGTACTTC.

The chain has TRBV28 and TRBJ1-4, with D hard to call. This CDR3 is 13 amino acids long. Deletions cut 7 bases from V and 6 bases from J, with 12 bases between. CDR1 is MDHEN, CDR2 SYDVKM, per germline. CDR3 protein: CASNMSGDEKLFF. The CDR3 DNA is TGTGCCAGCAACATGTCGGGAGATGAAAAACTGTTTTTT.

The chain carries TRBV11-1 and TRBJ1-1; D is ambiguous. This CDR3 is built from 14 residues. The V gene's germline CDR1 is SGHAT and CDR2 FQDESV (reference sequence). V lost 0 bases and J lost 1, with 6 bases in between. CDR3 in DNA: TGTGCCAGCAGCTTAGCGACGGGGAACACTGAAGCTTTCTTT. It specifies CASSLATGNTEAFF.

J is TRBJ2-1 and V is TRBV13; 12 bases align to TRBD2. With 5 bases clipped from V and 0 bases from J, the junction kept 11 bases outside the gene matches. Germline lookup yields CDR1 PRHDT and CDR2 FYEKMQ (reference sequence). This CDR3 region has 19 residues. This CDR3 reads CASSPLTSGGQSSYNEQFF. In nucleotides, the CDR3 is TGTGCCAGCAGCCCCTTGACTAGCGGGGGCCAGAGCTCCTACAATGAGCAGTTCTTC.

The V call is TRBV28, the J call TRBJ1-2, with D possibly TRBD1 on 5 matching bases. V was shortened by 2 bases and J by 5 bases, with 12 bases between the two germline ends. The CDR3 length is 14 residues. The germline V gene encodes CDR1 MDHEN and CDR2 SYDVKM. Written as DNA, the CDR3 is TGTGCCAGCAGTTTACTAGGGACTCAATATGGCTACACCTTC. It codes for CASSLLGTQYGYTF.

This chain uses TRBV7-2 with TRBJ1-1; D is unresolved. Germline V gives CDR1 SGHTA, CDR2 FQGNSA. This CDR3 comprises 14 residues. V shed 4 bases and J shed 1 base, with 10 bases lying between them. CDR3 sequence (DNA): TGTGCCAGCAGCTCTATTGCGGGGAACACTGAAGCTTTCTTT. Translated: CASSSIAGNTEAFF.

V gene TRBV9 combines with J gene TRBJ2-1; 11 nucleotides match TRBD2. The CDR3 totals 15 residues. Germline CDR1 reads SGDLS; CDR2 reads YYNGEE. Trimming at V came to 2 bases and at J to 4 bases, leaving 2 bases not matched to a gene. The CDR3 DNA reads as TGTGCCAGCAGCGTTAGCGGGGGGGAGTACAATGAGCAGTTCTTC. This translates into CASSVSGGEYNEQFF.

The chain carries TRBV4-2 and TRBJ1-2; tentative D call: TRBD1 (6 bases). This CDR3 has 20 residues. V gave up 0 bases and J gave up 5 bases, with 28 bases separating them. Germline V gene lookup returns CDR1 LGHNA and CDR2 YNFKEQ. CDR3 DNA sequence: TGTGCCAGCAGCCAAGATCGGAGCCCAGGGGTCAATCCAACGGAGTATGGCTACACCTTC. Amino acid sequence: CASSQDRSPGVNPTEYGYTF.

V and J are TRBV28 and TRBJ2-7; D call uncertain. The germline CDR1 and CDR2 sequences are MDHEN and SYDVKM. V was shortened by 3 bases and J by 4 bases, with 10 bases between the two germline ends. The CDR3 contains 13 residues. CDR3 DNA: TGTGCCAGCAGTTTCGGAGCAGAGTACGAGCAGTACTTC. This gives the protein CASSFGAEYEQYF.

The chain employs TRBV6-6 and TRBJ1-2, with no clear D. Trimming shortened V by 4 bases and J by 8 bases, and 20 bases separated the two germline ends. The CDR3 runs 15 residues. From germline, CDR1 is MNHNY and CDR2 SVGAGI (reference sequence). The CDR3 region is CASSSYLGGSGGYTF. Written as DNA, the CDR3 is TGTGCCAGCAGTTCCTACCTGGGAGGGTCCGGGGGCTACACCTTC.